This T cell receptor (beta chain) was sequenced in a study of CD8 T cells in ankylosing spondylitis (TCRdb year 2017). Study-wide context: To find TCR variants linked to disease, the study profiled T cell receptor beta repertoires in ankylosing spondylitis patients and healthy donors. In total, the full study cohort was made up of about 110 healthy donors and 20 to 25 ankylosing spondylitis patients. Peripheral blood was sampled, and synovial fluid was also collected from ankylosing spondylitis patients.

Comment on this clonotype: No cognate antigen has been identified for it. No much larger clonotype is one base removed from it; base qualities were not supplied.

The CDR3 holds 14 amino acids from the cysteine to the phenylalanine. The entry retains the CDR3 DNA only, 42 bases that are in frame from base 1. Deletion took 1 base off V and 3 bases off J, with a span of 9 bases between the germline ends. CDR1 SGHTA and CDR2 FQGNSA are derived from the germline V gene. Sequencer: Illumina HiSeq 2500. TCR beta libraries were prepared by quantitative 5'-RACE with molecular barcodes. In the original analysis: A new computational method based on a probabilistic model of VDJ rearrangement was used to identify disease-linked TCR variants. The raw public data were reprocessed by TCRdb itself: fastp quality trimming at Q25, MiXCR clonotype calling, in-frame beta chains only. Duplicate CDR3 protein sequences are folded into a single record with the most common DNA and genes. TCRdb, not the authors, supplied the V and J calls. For this sample there are some 250,000 distinct CDR3 sequences; about 11% appear just once. The ten largest clones add up to 6% to 8.5% of the sample.

General conclusions and limits of the study: Some motif variants had previously been reported in the synovial fluid and blood of reactive arthritis patients, which suggests shared mechanisms of disease initiation. Blood from ankylosing spondylitis patients appeared to be characterized by a TCR beta motif made up of seven or eight highly homologous amino acid variants. According to the report, matched synovial fluid samples from ankylosing spondylitis patients were significantly enriched for the disease-linked clones. The disease-linked clones showed a CD8+ phenotype and occurred at relatively low frequencies in peripheral blood.

This receptor was taken from a male donor with ankylosing spondylitis or in good health (not recorded which). The sequencing sample was made of blood, either unsorted or a sorted T cell fraction (not recorded which). The sequence links TRBV7-2 to TRBJ1-1, with no confident D gene call. The nucleotides are TGTGCCAGCAGCTTAGTTTTATCGGACACTGAAGCTTTCTTT. Translation gives CASSLVLSDTEAFF.